The clone carrying this T cell receptor (beta chain) was counted between two and nine times. Its antigen is not identified. The data are from a study of blood T cells in healthy people across ages. A J-beta primer mix and a sample-barcoded 5' primer were used in a second PCR of about 7 to 12 cycles. TCRdb processed the 5' RACE reads anew with MiXCR; each CDR3 protein has one entry. This sample has some 710,000 distinct CDR3 sequences; 22% occur once, and the top ten carry 20% to 25%. Points from the study as a whole: With age, beta diversity per million T cells declined roughly linearly, significantly by 30 to 50. Any changes in expanded clonotypes were possibly confounded, as donor CMV status remained unknown.

The CDR3 covers 15 residues. Germline V gene sequence: CDR1 SGHRS, CDR2 YFSETQ. Trimming removed 2 bases from V and 0 bases from J, with 9 bases in between. Russia was home to the donors, healthy Caucasian individuals aged roughly 6 to 95. PBMCs numbering at least 7 million were isolated per sample. The chain carries TRBV5-1 and TRBJ1-3; no reliable D call. The sequence derives from a man between 65 and 80 years old in good health. The specimen sequenced was blood. The CDR3 DNA follows: TGCGCCAGCAGCTTCCAGGCACTCTCTGGAAACACCATATATTTT. The encoded protein is CASSFQALSGNTIYF.